This passage covers 22 T cell receptor beta chains from one sample sequenced in a study of blood T cells in healthy people across ages. The authors ran a second PCR of 7 to 11 cycles using a sample-barcoded 5' primer and a J-beta primer mix. Each CDR3 protein is one row after TCRdb ran MiXCR on the 5' RACE reads. The table shows hundreds of thousands of distinct CDR3 sequences, with around 43% occurring only once. Sequenced: blood. The receptors stem from a man in his 60s in good health.

This sequence joins TRBV30 and TRBJ1-2; D is ambiguous. CDR3 length: 12 residues. CDR1 and CDR2 from the germline V gene are GTSNPN and SVGIG (reference sequence). V shed 2 bases and J shed 8 bases, with 12 bases lying between them. The CDR3 loop reads CAWSSAAGGYTF. CDR3 sequence (DNA): TGTGCCTGGAGTTCGGCGGCGGGGGGCTACACCTTC. Full variable domain (rest looked up from reference TRBV30 and TRBJ1-2): SQTIHQWPATLVQPVGSPLSLECTVEGTSNPNLYWYRQAAGRGLQLLFYSVGIGQISSEVPQNLSASRPQDRQFILSSKKLLLSDSGFYLCAWSSAAGGYTFGSGTRLTVV.

The V gene is TRBV6-6, the J gene TRBJ1-5; D remains unclear. With 0 bases removed from V and 1 base from J, the gap between germline ends came to 10 bases. CDR1 and CDR2 from the germline V gene are MNHNY and SVGAGI (reference sequence). This CDR3 contains 16 residues. The chain's CDR3 is CASSYSPRASNQPQHF. The CDR3 DNA sequence: TGTGCCAGCAGTTACTCGCCGCGGGCCAGCAATCAGCCCCAGCATTTT.

A few counts support this clonotype. The chain employs TRBV3-1 and TRBJ2-7; the match to TRBD2 covers 11 bases. The CDR3 runs 15 residues. V shed 5 bases and J 6 bases; nucleotides not matched to a gene: 9. The germline CDR1 and CDR2 sequences are LGHDT and YNNKEL (reference sequence). This chain's CDR3 is CASSYGLAGMAEQYF. The CDR3 region has the DNA TGTGCCAGCAGCTACGGACTAGCGGGTATGGCCGAGCAGTACTTC.

CDR3 protein: CASQGGPWETQYF. Written as DNA, the CDR3 is TGTGCCAGCCAGGGGGGCCCTTGGGAGACCCAGTACTTC. This chain links TRBV7-9 with TRBJ2-5, with D tentatively TRBD1 (7 bases). The CDR3 sequence is 13 residues long. Germline V gene sequence: CDR1 SEHNR, CDR2 FQNEAQ (reference sequence). V gave up 8 bases and J gave up 5 bases, with 15 bases separating them. Full variable domain (missing parts from reference TRBV7-9 and TRBJ2-5): DTGVSQNPRHKITKRGQNVTFRCDPISEHNRLYWYRQTLGQGPEFLTYFQNEAQLEKSRLLSDRFSAERPKGSFSTLEIQRTEQGDSAMYLCASQGGPWETQYFGPGTRLLVL.

This clonotype appeared a few times. The rearrangement joins TRBV28 to TRBJ2-7; the D is unclear. V was clipped by 2 bases and J by 3 bases, with 11 bases between them. Germline CDR1 reads MDHEN; CDR2 reads SYDVKM. This CDR3 contains 14 residues. CDR3 bases: TGTGCCAGCAGTTTAAACTCGTTTTTCTACGAGCAGTACTTC. Translated: CASSLNSFFYEQYF. Full variable domain (outside the CDR3, taken from reference TRBV28 and TRBJ2-7): DVKVTQSSRYLVKRTGEKVFLECVQDMDHENMFWYRQDPGLGLRLIYFSYDVKMKEKGDIPEGYSVSREKKERFSLILESASTNQTSMYLCASSLNSFFYEQYFGPGTRLTVT.

This clonotype was seen a few times. The chain joins TRBV7-2 to TRBJ1-2; a weak D match, TRBD1 (5 bases). V was shortened by 5 bases and J by 5 bases, with 21 bases between the two germline ends. The CDR3 is 16 amino acids. Germline lookup yields CDR1 SGHTA and CDR2 FQGNSA. CDR3 in amino acids: CASSGGGALPGYGYTF. The CDR3 DNA is TGTGCCAGCAGCGGGGGGGGAGCCCTCCCGGGGTATGGCTACACCTTC. The variable domain in full, completed from reference TRBV7-2 and TRBJ1-2, reads GAGVSQSPSNKVTEKGKDVELRCDPISGHTALYWYRQSLGQGLEFLIYFQGNSAPDKSGLPSDRFSAERTGGSVSTLTIQRTQQEDSAVYLCASSGGGALPGYGYTFGSGTRLTVV.

The CDR3 DNA reads TGCAGTGCTAGAGGTCTAGGAACGGGGATGCACACTGAAGCTTTCTTT. It yields the protein CSARGLGTGMHTEAFF. V gene TRBV20-1 combines with J gene TRBJ1-1, with D hard to call. The CDR3 has 16 amino acids. The V end lost 1 base, the J end lost 3 bases, and 18 bases lay between the germline ends. CDR1 is DFQATT and CDR2 is SNEGSKA in the germline V gene (reference sequence).

The chain uses TRBV9 and TRBJ2-1; 11 nucleotides agree with TRBD2. V was clipped by 2 bases and J by 9 bases; unmatched bases: 13. The germline V gene encodes CDR1 SGDLS and CDR2 YYNGEE. The CDR3 runs to 17 residues. CDR3 DNA: TGTGCCAGCAGCGTCCTGACCCTTAGCGGGGGGGCGGGTGAGCAGTTCTTC. This sequence encodes CASSVLTLSGGAGEQFF.

In its sample, this clonotype was seen a few times. V and J are TRBV6-6 and TRBJ2-7; TRBD1 matches at 11 bases. J lost 6 bases, V lost 6 bases, and 4 bases had no gene match. This CDR3 has 13 amino acids. CDR1 MNHNY and CDR2 SVGAGI come from the germline V gene (reference sequence). CDR3 in amino acids: CASRGGTGGEQYF. CDR3 bases: TGTGCCAGCAGGGGGGGGACAGGGGGCGAGCAGTACTTC.

This clonotype was picked up one time. The chain has TRBV6-2 or TRBV6-3 and TRBJ2-7, with D unclear. This CDR3 has 15 amino acids. Germline CDR1 and CDR2: MNHEY and SVGEGT. Trimming stripped 6 bases from V and 2 bases from J, with 17 bases between. The CDR3 DNA reads as TGTGCCAGCAGCTGGGCCGAGGTCGGGCCCTACGAGCAGTACTTC. This translates into CASSWAEVGPYEQYF.

This clonotype turned up a few times. The chain carries TRBV19 and TRBJ2-3, with 7 bases identical to TRBD1. Germline V gene sequence: CDR1 LNHDA, CDR2 SQIVND (reference sequence). The CDR3 length is 15 residues. Losses at the gene ends were 5 bases for V and 2 bases for J; bases not matched to a gene: 7. CDR3 sequence reads: CASSYRTGLTDTQYF. The CDR3 DNA is TGTGCCAGTAGTTATCGGACAGGCCTCACAGATACGCAGTATTTT.

Regarding this clonotype: Since a much larger clone is just one base distant, this may be a read error. V gene TRBV7-9 combines with J gene TRBJ2-5; D ambiguous. The CDR3 totals 12 residues. CDR1 and CDR2 from the germline V gene are SEHNR and FQNEAQ (reference sequence). The V gene lost 3 bases and the J gene lost 4 bases, with 6 bases spanning the gap. The CDR3, as DNA: TGTGCCAGCAGCTTTCTTTTAGAGACCCAGTACTTC. Translation gives CASSFLLETQYF.

The rearrangement joins TRBV2 to TRBJ1-4; 7 nucleotides agree with TRBD1. From germline, CDR1 is SNHLY and CDR2 FYNNEI. Germline trimming cut 4 bases from V and 4 bases from J; bases unmatched to any gene: 6. This CDR3 has 15 amino acids. The CDR3 is CASSVDGTDNEKLFF. The CDR3 nucleotides read TGTGCCAGCAGTGTCGATGGGACAGATAATGAAAAACTGTTTTTT.

The gene calls are TRBV14 and TRBJ2-7; D gene ambiguous. CDR1 is SGHDN and CDR2 is FVKESK in the germline V gene. V lost 5 bases, J lost 3 bases, and 11 bases lay in between. This CDR3 region has 13 residues. The CDR3 region has the DNA TGTGCCAGCAGCGTAGGACCATACTACGAGCAGTACTTC. The encoded protein is CASSVGPYYEQYF.

CDR3 sequence: CASSLGSETARGTQYF. The CDR3 DNA sequence: TGTGCCAGCAGCTTAGGATCCGAGACGGCGAGGGGGACCCAGTACTTC. The chain couples TRBV7-2 to TRBJ2-5, with D possibly being TRBD1 or TRBD2 (5 bases each). Germline-derived CDR1 and CDR2 are SGHTA and FQGNSA. CDR3 size: 16 residues. Trimming removed 1 base from V and 7 bases from J, with 19 bases in between.

The chain joins TRBV5-1 to TRBJ2-7, with D perhaps TRBD2 (5 bases). V was trimmed by 3 bases and J by 3 bases, leaving 10 bases between them. There are 13 residues in the CDR3. Germline CDR1 is SGHRS and CDR2 is YFSETQ. The CDR3 loop is CASSWHTSYEQYF. The DNA of the CDR3 is TGCGCCAGCAGCTGGCACACTAGCTACGAGCAGTACTTC.

This clonotype was counted a few times. This chain links TRBV4-3 with TRBJ1-1, with D possibly matching TRBD1 (6 bases). Trimming removed 3 bases at V and 2 bases at J, with 13 bases between. The CDR3 runs 15 residues. The germline V gene encodes CDR1 LGHNA and CDR2 YSLEER. CDR3 sequence reads: CASSHEVGGNTEAFF. The CDR3 region has the DNA TGCGCCAGCAGCCATGAAGTCGGGGGCAACACTGAAGCTTTCTTT.

This clonotype was found a few times. V is TRBV10-3 and J is TRBJ2-3; D is perhaps TRBD2 (6 bases). Looked up from germline, CDR1 is ENHRY and CDR2 is SYGVKD. This CDR3 is 14 amino acids long. Trimming removed 8 bases at V and 2 bases at J, with 14 bases between. The CDR3 DNA reads TGTGCCATCCGTGGGGCGGGGACCACAGATACGCAGTATTTT. Its translation is CAIRGAGTTDTQYF.

This clonotype turned up a few times. The CDR3 coding sequence is TGTGCCATCGGGCAGGCGGGGGATGAGCAGTTCTTC. As protein: CAIGQAGDEQFF. V gene TRBV10-3 combines with J gene TRBJ2-1; 7 nucleotides align to TRBD2. Germline CDR1 is ENHRY and CDR2 is SYGVKD. The ends lost 8 bases at V and 8 bases at J; junction bases unmatched: 6. The CDR3 spans 12 residues.

This clonotype was detected only a few times. The DNA for the CDR3 is TGTGCCAGCAGCCAAGATTTCAACCGGGGCCCCAAAGAGACCCAGTACTTC. Its translation: CASSQDFNRGPKETQYF. The gene calls are TRBV14 and TRBJ2-5; D could derive from TRBD1 or TRBD2 (5 bases each). Germline lookup yields CDR1 SGHDN and CDR2 FVKESK. The length of the CDR3 is 17 residues. Trimming pared 0 bases from V and 3 bases from J, leaving 17 bases between.

This clonotype was seen only a few times. This chain connects TRBV20-1 to TRBJ2-2; D call uncertain. The CDR3 length is 13 residues. V lost 1 base and J lost 8, with 11 bases in between. Germline lookup yields CDR1 DFQATT and CDR2 SNEGSKA (reference sequence). DNA for the CDR3: TGCAGTGCTAGAGGTTCCGGAACTGGGGAGCTGTTTTTT. As protein: CSARGSGTGELFF.

The table lists this clonotype with a few counts. The chain has TRBV9 and TRBJ2-7, with no clear D. CDR3 length: 14 amino acids. The ends were cut back, 4 bases at V and 0 bases at J, with 11 bases in the middle. CDR1 and CDR2 from the germline V gene are SGDLS and YYNGEE. CDR3 amino acids: CASSPLYRSYEQYF. CDR3 sequence (DNA): TGTGCCAGCAGCCCCCTGTACCGCTCCTACGAGCAGTACTTC.